This T cell receptor beta chain appears in the sequencing data of a study of CD8+ T cells in alopecia areata. Sorted populations comprised CD4+ and CD8+ T cells obtained from PBMCs. After isolation, RNA underwent reverse transcription to generate cDNA as the sequencing template. Here immunoSEQ multiplex PCR was the method, and the copy in TCRdb shows in-frame clones only, minus some. The sample consists of 90,000 to 120,000 clones, 45% to 70% of them appearing once. The count of this clone is one. Its target is not known. Notes on the study in general: Sequencing of scalp samples also captures resident alphabeta T cells of normal skin. Scalp lesions, especially in alopecia totalis/universalis, had higher clonality than normal scalp.

The origin of this receptor is a human donor in good health. Sequencing was performed on CD8+ T cells sorted from blood.

The CDR3 bases are TGCGCCAGCAGCTCGACTAGCGGCTCCTACAATGAGCAGTTCTTC. This sequence encodes CASSSTSGSYNEQFF. This sequence joins TRBV5-1 and TRBJ2-1; TRBD2 aligns across 9 bases. The V gene's germline CDR1 is SGHRS and CDR2 YFSETQ. The CDR3 is 15 residues long. Losses at the gene ends were 3 bases for V and 0 bases for J; bases not matched to a gene: 1.